The rows below give T cell receptor beta chains drawn from one sample of a study of T cells in Graves' hyperthyroidism and ophthalmopathy. TCRdb processed the multiplex PCR reads anew with MiXCR; each CDR3 protein has one entry. This sample carries 500,000 to 650,000 distinct CDR3 sequences, 12% to 15% of them seen once, and the ten largest clones take around 13%. Sequenced: blood. The receptors derive from a woman between 40 and 55 years old with Graves' hyperthyroidism. Each CDR3 is given with its conserved first and last residue. The D gene is left open where the match is weak. Clone size, where shown, is once, few, many, or a class for clones that have expanded.

j_call: TRBJ2-1
d_call: TRBD1
clone_size: many
v_call: TRBV24-1
cdr3_nt: TGTGCCACCAAAGGACAGGGTACCTACAATGAGCAGTTCTTC
cdr3_aa: CATKGQGTYNEQFF

j_call: TRBJ2-2
d_call: NA
clone_size: NA
v_call: TRBV5-1
cdr3_nt: TGCGCCAGCAGCTTGCAGGGAGTTGCGAACACCGGGGAGCTGTTTTTT
cdr3_aa: CASSLQGVANTGELFF

j_call: TRBJ2-2
d_call: TRBD2
clone_size: many
v_call: TRBV7-2
cdr3_nt: TGTGCCAGCAGCAGCGGACTAGCGGGAGTCAACACCGGGGAGCTGTTTTTT
cdr3_aa: CASSSGLAGVNTGELFF

j_call: TRBJ2-1
d_call: NA
clone_size: many
v_call: TRBV28
cdr3_nt: TGTGCCAGCAGTTTACCAGGGAGTGAGCAGTTCTTC
cdr3_aa: CASSLPGSEQFF

j_call: TRBJ1-1
d_call: NA
clone_size: NA
v_call: TRBV20-1
cdr3_nt: TGCAGTGCTAGGGCGGGCGGAGGCACTGAAGCTTTCTTT
cdr3_aa: CSARAGGGTEAFF

j_call: TRBJ2-2
d_call: NA
clone_size: few
v_call: TRBV7-2
cdr3_nt: TGTGCCAGCAGCGTAACTAGATTTGCCGGGGAGCTGTTTTTT
cdr3_aa: CASSVTRFAGELFF

j_call: TRBJ1-2
d_call: NA
clone_size: few
v_call: TRBV28
cdr3_nt: TGTGCCAGCAATCTCGGGGAGGCGGCCTATGGCTACACCTTC
cdr3_aa: CASNLGEAAYGYTF

j_call: TRBJ1-5
d_call: NA
clone_size: many
v_call: TRBV6-1
cdr3_nt: TGTGCCACCGGGATTCGGGGTGGTCAGCCCCAGCATTTT
cdr3_aa: CATGIRGGQPQHF

j_call: TRBJ2-1
d_call: TRBD2
clone_size: many
v_call: TRBV29-1
cdr3_nt: TGCAGCGTTGAAGATCTTCGGACTAGCCACAATGAGCAGTTCTTC
cdr3_aa: CSVEDLRTSHNEQFF

j_call: TRBJ2-1
d_call: TRBD2
clone_size: NA
v_call: TRBV7-9
cdr3_nt: TGTGCCAGCAGCTTAGGCGGGGAGGGAGAGCAGTTCTTC
cdr3_aa: CASSLGGEGEQFF